This TCR beta chain was observed in a study of cytomegalovirus exposure and HLA in healthy donors (dated by TCRdb to about 2017). At the level of the whole study: In an earlier analysis of around 540 of the donors, around 290 Gb of sequence data and approximately 100 million unique TCR beta sequences from 180 million or so T cells were reported. Donor age, sex, ethnicity and CMV serostatus were collected together with the repertoire data. An earlier analysis of approximately 630 of the donors applied high-throughput TCR beta sequencing to assess whether each TCR beta V gene segment acted as functional or pseudogenic. The study profiled the T cell repertoires of 500 to 800 subjects by immunosequencing and related them to cytomegalovirus serostatus. The later analysis used no new phenotypic data to find candidate immune exposures, relying instead on TCR beta sequences and their occurrence across donors. A later genetic analysis took genome-wide SNP genotypes for 398 of the 666 donors and used that subset as a discovery cohort. An early release covering just under 650 HLA-typed donors comprised roughly 300 gigabases of sequencing data and around 80 million unique TCR sequences. The study aimed to test whether cataloging public T cell receptors could reveal signatures of past pathogen exposure. The genetic ancestry cluster associated with self-reported Caucasian donors included 81% of the approximately 400 genotyped donors. HLA typing covered class I and class II loci at four-digit resolution. Along with the roughly 670-subject first cohort, a separate validation cohort of over a hundred different subjects was used. Several DR-DQ haplotypes were treated as single units for association and clustering because of strong linkage in the cohort. A later analysis re-analyzed previously published TCR beta repertoires from 500 to 700 donors and added high-resolution HLA genotyping to study TCR occurrence patterns. On average, around 240,000 unique TCR beta nucleotide sequences were sequenced per donor among fewer than 500 genotyped donors of the cohort, with 15% to 20% of those sequences being non-productive. Every repertoire in the discovery cohort had been generated on one and the same sequencing platform. To predict cytomegalovirus infection status, the study combined high-throughput TCR immunosequencing, statistical association of individual TCRs with disease status, and machine learning. The number of typed donors differed by locus: about 620-640 for A, B, C, DRB1 and DQB1; some 500 for DQA1; roughly 600 for DPA1; and around 470 for DPB1. General study outcomes and caveats: The authors suggested that the approach could potentially be extended to other disease states and immunological phenotypes. In an earlier analysis of fewer than 750 of the donors, most TCR beta V segments were observed in productive rearrangements about 87% or about 30% of the time, broadly matching IMGT annotations. Correlated functional status among segregating V segments might reflect linkage disequilibrium, but an unknown experimental factor could not be ruled out. A further reported finding was that TCR beta sequences accurately predicted the HLA-A and HLA-B alleles for most subjects in the first cohort. A cluster of highly shared sequence variants was judged likely to be a technical artifact of the sequencing pipeline. A later analysis found that most CMV-associated TCR beta chains appeared HLA-restricted, with HLA associations seemingly driven largely by CMV exposure. In a later analysis, TCR association rates were found to vary across HLA loci, with the most associated TCRs seen for DRB1 alleles and the fewest for HLA-C alleles. In this cohort, only TCR beta chains were sequenced, and detectable features were limited by the absence of alpha or paired-chain data. Because HLA typing was unavailable for some donors at each locus, only the typed subset was used in association tests. The study gave a list of 150 to 200 TCR beta chains associated with cytomegalovirus. For the cohort, immune exposure information was limited to CMV serostatus. The earlier analysis of approximately 560 of the donors excluded approximately 15 rarely observed V segments, including chromosome 9 orphons, because counts were too low. A later genetic analysis associated a missense DCLRE1C variant with V-gene and J-gene trimming of TCR beta chains, and an independent cohort replicated the association. Some IMGT-functional V segments, including TRBV6-2 and TRBV6-3, could not be told apart with the 87-base-pair reads, so those segments were excluded. Three of the identified cytomegalovirus-associated TCR beta chains were confirmed in vitro to be specific for cytomegalovirus antigens. Sequencing depth was assumed to be roughly uniform across donors in the presence/absence analyses, though that assumption may not hold. In a later genetic analysis, fewer N-insertions in productive TCRs were reported among donors in an Asian-associated ancestry cluster than the roughly 700-donor mean. Strong co-occurrence of HLA alleles, especially DR and DQ, made assigning TCR associations to individual alleles difficult. According to a later analysis, parvovirus B19, influenza, CMV and Epstein-Barr virus appeared linked to several top co-occurrence clusters. In a later analysis, 16,951 TCR beta sequences were associated with specific HLA alleles at a false discovery rate of 0.05. Compared with equally common non-associated chains, HLA-associated TCR beta chains in a later analysis were more clonally expanded and had lower generation probabilities. The classifier was reported to diagnose cytomegalovirus status with high specificity and sensitivity in both the original cohort and the validation cohort. Most TCR sequences were observed very rarely across donors, whereas some public TCRs were present in many individuals.

The cohort consisted of 650 to 850 healthy bone marrow donors. At the time of sampling, every cohort member was nominally healthy, though immune exposures that went unrecorded were likely present. The donor was CMV seronegative and belonged to the group of 350 or so seronegative cohort members. A peripheral blood sample was provided by each donor, and peripheral blood mononuclear cells were used for TCR beta sequencing. The Qiagen DNeasy Blood Extraction Kit was used to extract genomic DNA from the blood cell samples. This clone was seen a few times. There is no known antigen for this receptor. Base qualities are missing; no much larger clone stands one base away. Ends trimmed: V by 4 bases, J by 4 bases; bases unmatched to a gene: 11. CDR1 and CDR2 (MNHNY, SVGAGI) derive from the germline V gene (reference sequence). Reading from cysteine to phenylalanine, the CDR3 counts 16 amino acids. Kept here is only the CDR3 DNA, which spans 48 bases and is read in frame from base 1.

The library was prepared using the immunoSEQ multiplex PCR assay. A mixture of 60 forward primers for TCR Vbeta segments and 13 reverse primers for TCR Jbeta segments was used in the multiplex PCR. A multiplex PCR assay on genomic DNA amplified the CDR3 region of rearranged TCR beta genes. On the Illumina HiSeq System, the amplified TCR beta libraries were sequenced as 87-base-pair reads. The published analysis was carried out like this. Across the roughly 700 repertoires, a later analysis counted roughly 84 million unique TCR beta chains, roughly 11 million of which were shared by at least two donors. A nearest-neighbor algorithm error-corrected the raw reads and collapsed the reads into unique sequences, merging closely related sequences to remove PCR and sequencing errors. V, D and J gene segments were assigned by aligning CDR3 sequences to IMGT reference sequences. For a sequence to be retained, a match of at least six nucleotides was required to both a V gene segment and a J gene segment. Rearrangements were classified as productive when the CDR3 lacked stop codons and remained in frame with V and J, and all other rearrangements were classified as non-productive. CDR3 was defined by IMGT convention, running from the second conserved V-encoded cysteine to the conserved J-encoded phenylalanine. In an earlier analysis of more than 550 of the donors, sequences lacking an unambiguous match to a single V gene segment were excluded. In an earlier analysis of almost 600 of the donors, a V segment was called functional when productive rearrangements were above 56.7%, and segregating when the standard deviation between donors exceeded 5%. To diagnose cytomegalovirus status from the catalog of TCR beta chain sequences, a statistical classification framework was built. In a later analysis, V and J genes were assigned by comparing TCR nucleotide sequences against IMGT/GENE-DB human TR gene sequences. A later analysis assigned CDR3 sequences and most-parsimonious VDJ recombination scenarios with the TCRdist pipeline. In a later analysis, each TCR beta chain was defined by its CDR3 amino acid sequence together with its V-gene family, and reads lacking a unique V-gene family were excluded. A later analysis removed 592 highly shared, low-generation-probability nucleotide sequences to deal with suspected cross-contamination and a sequencing artifact. For each public chain, a later analysis derived a clonal expansion index from normalized ranks of inferred template counts within each repertoire. Generation probabilities in a later analysis came from a VDJ recombination model fitted to out-of-frame rearrangements, and those results were checked against IGoR. In a later analysis, hypergeometric tests were used to score TCR-TCR, TCR-HLA and TCR-CMV co-occurrence, with a repertoire-size bias correction applied to TCR pairs. False discovery rates were estimated in a later analysis by permuting HLA or CMV assignments 20 times. A later analysis grouped co-occurring TCRs with DBSCAN, adding TCRdist sequence similarity when clustering within HLA-allele-positive subsets. For co-occurrence clustering, repertoires with fewer than 30,000 or more than 120,000 public chains were excluded, along with five or six repertoires with anomalous nucleotide sharing. TCRdb retrieved this table from immuneACCESS and kept in-frame rearrangements only. Not all clones are present; in checked studies, unresolved V genes account for under half, and no reason is known for the remainder. The DNA was the basis for D and trimming; V, J and clone size are from that table. For this sample there are some 190,000 clones; more than 85% appear just once. Of the sample, approximately 2% is held by the ten largest clones.

Sequencing was carried out using PBMCs. The receptor was derived from a woman aged 18-29 years in good health and CMV-seronegative. The V gene is TRBV6-6 and the J gene is TRBJ1-1; 8 middle bases align to TRBD1. The CDR3 amino acid sequence is: CASSFPSRGLSTEAFF. The nucleotides are TGTGCCAGCAGTTTCCCTTCCAGGGGGCTGAGCACTGAAGCTTTCTTT.